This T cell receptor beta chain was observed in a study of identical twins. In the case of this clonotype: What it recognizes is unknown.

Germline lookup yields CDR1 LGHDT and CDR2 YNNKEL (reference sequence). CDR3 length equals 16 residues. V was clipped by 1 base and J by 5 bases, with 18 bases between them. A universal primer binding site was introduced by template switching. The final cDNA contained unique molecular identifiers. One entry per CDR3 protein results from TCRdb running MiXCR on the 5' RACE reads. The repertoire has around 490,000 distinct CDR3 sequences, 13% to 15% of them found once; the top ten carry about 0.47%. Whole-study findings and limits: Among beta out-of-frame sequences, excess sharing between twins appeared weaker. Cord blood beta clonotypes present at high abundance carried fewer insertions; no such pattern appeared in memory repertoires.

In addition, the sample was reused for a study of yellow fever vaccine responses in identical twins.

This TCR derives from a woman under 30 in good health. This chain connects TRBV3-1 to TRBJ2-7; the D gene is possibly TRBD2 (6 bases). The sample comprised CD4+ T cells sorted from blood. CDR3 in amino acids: CASSQGMTGSFNEQYF. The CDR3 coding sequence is TGTGCCAGCAGCCAAGGGATGACCGGGAGTTTCAACGAGCAGTACTTC.